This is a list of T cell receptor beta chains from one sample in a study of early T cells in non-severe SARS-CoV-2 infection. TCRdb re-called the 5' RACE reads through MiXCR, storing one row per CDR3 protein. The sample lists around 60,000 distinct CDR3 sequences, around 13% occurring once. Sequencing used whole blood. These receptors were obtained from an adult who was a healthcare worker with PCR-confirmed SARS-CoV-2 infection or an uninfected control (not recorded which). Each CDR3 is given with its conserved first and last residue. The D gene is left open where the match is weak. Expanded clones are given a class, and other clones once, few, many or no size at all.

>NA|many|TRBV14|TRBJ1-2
TGTGCCAGCAGCCAAGATGTAAGGGGGAGAAATTATGGCTACACCTTC
CASSQDVRGRNYGYTF
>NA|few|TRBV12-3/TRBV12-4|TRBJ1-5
TGTGCCAGCAGTTTATTGGACGATCAGCCCCAGCATTTT
CASSLLDDQPQHF
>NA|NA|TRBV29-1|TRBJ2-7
TGCAGCGTTGGGAGCGGGGAGCAGTACTTC
CSVGSGEQYF
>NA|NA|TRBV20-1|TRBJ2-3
TGCAGTGCTAGCACGGGCGATACGCAGTATTTT
CSASTGDTQYF
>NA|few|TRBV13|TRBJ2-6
TGTGCCAGCAGCTTAAGCGACACTCACTCTGGGGCCAACGTCCTGACTTTC
CASSLSDTHSGANVLTF
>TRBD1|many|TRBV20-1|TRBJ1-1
TGCAGTGCACCGGACAGGGAGAACACTGAAGCTTTCTTT
CSAPDRENTEAFF
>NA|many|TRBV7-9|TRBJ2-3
TGTGCCAGCAGCGCCCGGGCCTTCCTTAGCACAGATACGCAGTATTTT
CASSARAFLSTDTQYF
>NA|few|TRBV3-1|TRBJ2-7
TGTGCCAGCAGCCAAGGGAACAGGGACGAGCAGTACTTC
CASSQGNRDEQYF
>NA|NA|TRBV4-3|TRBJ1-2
TGCGCCAGCAGCCAAGGAACCCGCGAGGGACTCGGCTACACCTTC
CASSQGTREGLGYTF
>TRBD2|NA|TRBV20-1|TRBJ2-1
TGCAGTGCTTATATAATGGGGAGCGGGGGAAGAGATGAGCAGTTCTTC
CSAYIMGSGGRDEQFF
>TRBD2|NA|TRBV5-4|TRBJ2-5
TGTGCCAGCAGCTCCGGGACTAGCGGGGGGCAAGAGACCCAGTACTTC
CASSSGTSGGQETQYF
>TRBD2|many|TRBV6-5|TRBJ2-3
TGTGCCAGCAGATTAGCGGGAGGGCCGGGCACAGATACGCAGTATTTT
CASRLAGGPGTDTQYF
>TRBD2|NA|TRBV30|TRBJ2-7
TGTGCCTGGAGTCCACTAGCGGGGGCCCATTACGAGCAGTACTTC
CAWSPLAGAHYEQYF
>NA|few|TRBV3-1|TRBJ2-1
TGTGCCAGCAGCCAATACGACGAACGCGATGAGCAGTTCTTC
CASSQYDERDEQFF
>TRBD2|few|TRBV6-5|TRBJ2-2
TGTGCCAGCAGAAGTCTAGCGGGGGGGCGCGGGGAGCTGTTTTTT
CASRSLAGGRGELFF
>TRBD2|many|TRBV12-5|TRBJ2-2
TGTGCTAGTGGTTTGGATCTAGCGGCAAACACCGGGGAGCTGTTTTTT
CASGLDLAANTGELFF
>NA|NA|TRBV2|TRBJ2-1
TGTGCCAGCCGGTGGTTGGATGGCTCTGACAATGAGCAGTTCTTC
CASRWLDGSDNEQFF
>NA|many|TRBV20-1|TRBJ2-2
TGCAGTGCTGAGAGCGGACAGAACACCGGGGAGCTGTTTTTT
CSAESGQNTGELFF
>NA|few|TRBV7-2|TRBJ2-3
TGTGCCAGCAGCTTGAGACTAAGCACAGATACGCAGTATTTT
CASSLRLSTDTQYF
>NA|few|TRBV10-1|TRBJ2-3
TGCGCCAGCAGTGAGGGCGAATTGTCAGATACGCAGTATTTT
CASSEGELSDTQYF
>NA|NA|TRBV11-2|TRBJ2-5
TGTGCCAGCACCTCAACGGGAGTAGAGACCCAGTACTTC
CASTSTGVETQYF
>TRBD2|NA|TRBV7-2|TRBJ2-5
TGTGCCAGCAGCTTAAGGCGGGGGGGTCAAGAGACCCAGTACTTC
CASSLRRGGQETQYF
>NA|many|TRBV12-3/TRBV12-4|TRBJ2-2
TGTGCCAGCAAGGAGGCCGCGAACACCGGGGAGCTGTTTTTT
CASKEAANTGELFF
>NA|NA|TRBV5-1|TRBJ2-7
TGCGCCAGCAGCTTGGAACCAGGGTCAACCTACGAGCAGTACTTC
CASSLEPGSTYEQYF
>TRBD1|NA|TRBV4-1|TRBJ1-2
TGCGCCAGCAGCCAAGGTTTCGGACAGGTTTATGGCTACACCTTC
CASSQGFGQVYGYTF
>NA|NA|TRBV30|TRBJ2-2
TGTGCCTGGAGTGGGGGGGCGCACACCGGGGAGCTGTTTTTT
CAWSGGAHTGELFF
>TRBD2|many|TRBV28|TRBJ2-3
TGTGCCAGCAGACTACGACGGACTAGCGAAGCAGATACGCAGTATTTT
CASRLRRTSEADTQYF
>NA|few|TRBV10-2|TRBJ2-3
TGCGCCAGCAGTGAGTCGAAGTCTTACACAGATACGCAGTATTTT
CASSESKSYTDTQYF
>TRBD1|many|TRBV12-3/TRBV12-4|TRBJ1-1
TGTGCCAGCAGTTTGTGGGCAGGGGGTGAAGCTTTCTTT
CASSLWAGGEAFF
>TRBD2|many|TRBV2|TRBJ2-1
TGTGCCAGCAGCGTCGGACTAGCGGAGTACAATGAGCAGTTCTTC
CASSVGLAEYNEQFF
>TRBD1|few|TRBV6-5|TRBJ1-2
TGTGCCAGCAGTCACGGGACAGGACAGGACTATGGCTACACCTTC
CASSHGTGQDYGYTF
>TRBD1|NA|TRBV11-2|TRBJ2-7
TGTGCCAGCAGCACCCAGGGGGCCGAGCAGTACTTC
CASSTQGAEQYF
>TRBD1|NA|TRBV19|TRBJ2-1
TGTGCCAGTAGTATAGATGAGGCAGGGGGCTACAATGAGCAGTTCTTC
CASSIDEAGGYNEQFF
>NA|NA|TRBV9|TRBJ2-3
TGTGCCAGCAGCGTAGTGGCGGGAAGCACAGATACGCAGTATTTT
CASSVVAGSTDTQYF
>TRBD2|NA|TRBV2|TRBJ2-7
TGTGCCAGCAGTGGGCGGGGGACCACCTACGAGCAGTACTTC
CASSGRGTTYEQYF
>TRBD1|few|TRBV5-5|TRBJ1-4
TGTGCCAGCAGCTTGGGGACAGGGAACGTGTTAGAAAAACTGTTTTTT
CASSLGTGNVLEKLFF
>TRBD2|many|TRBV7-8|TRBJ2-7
TGTGCCAGCAGCTTAGCAGCGGGAACCTACGAGCAGTACTTC
CASSLAAGTYEQYF
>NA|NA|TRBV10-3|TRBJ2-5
TGTGCCATCAACATGGAAGGGGAGGCCCGGGAGACCCAGTACTTC
CAINMEGEARETQYF
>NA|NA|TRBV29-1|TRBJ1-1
TGCAGCGAACAGGGATTTTTGGGCACTGAAGCTTTCTTT
CSEQGFLGTEAFF
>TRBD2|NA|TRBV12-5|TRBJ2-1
TGTGCTAGTGCCATTGGTAGCGGGAGTACGCGACCAGGCCCCAATGAGCAGTTCTTC
CASAIGSGSTRPGPNEQFF
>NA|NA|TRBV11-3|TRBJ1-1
TGTGCCAGCAGCTTAAGGCAGGGATCGTTTAGCACTGAAGCTTTCTTT
CASSLRQGSFSTEAFF
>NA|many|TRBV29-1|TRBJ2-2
TGCAGCGTTGAAGGGACCACTGGAGTAGGCACCGGGGAGCTGTTTTTT
CSVEGTTGVGTGELFF
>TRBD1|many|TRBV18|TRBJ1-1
TGTGCCAGCTCACTCAAACTAAACAGACAGGGGCATTCCTCGAACACTGAAGCTTTCTTT
CASSLKLNRQGHSSNTEAFF
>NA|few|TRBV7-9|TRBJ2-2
TGTGCCAGCAGCATCCCCGGGGAGCTGTTTTTT
CASSIPGELFF